These 14 T cell receptor beta chains came from one sample sequenced in a study of T cell changes during pregnancy in multiple sclerosis (dated by TCRdb to the late 2010s). The method behind the library was the immunoSEQ multiplex PCR assay. The table was pulled from immuneACCESS by TCRdb, which kept in-frame rearrangements only. Such tables lose some clones; where checked, under half of the loss comes from unresolved V genes, and the rest has no known cause. The sample data list 65,000 to 90,000 clones, and around nine tenths of these were observed just once. The leading ten clones occupy approximately 2% of the sample. The sequencing used peripheral blood, collected in the second trimester of pregnancy. These receptors were obtained from a female donor with multiple sclerosis, enrolled in a pregnancy study.

This clone was seen once. The CDR3 region has the DNA TGTGCCAGAAGCGTGGGACTCAAGAACACTGAAGCTTTCTTT. Amino acids: CARSVGLKNTEAFF. The rearrangement uses TRBV5-3 and TRBJ1-1; possible D gene TRBD1, 5 bases. TRBV5-3 is known as an ORF, though its function is uncertain. The CDR3 has 14 residues. V was pared by 4 bases and J by 1 base, with 11 bases between.

With respect to this clone: One end of the junction fails to match germline, which may point to a read error. This chain joins TRBV7-9 and TRBJ2-3; D may be TRBD1 (6 bases). The CDR3 is 19 residues long. Per germline, CDR1 SEHNR and CDR2 FQNEAQ (reference sequence). Here the CDR3 DNA reads TGTGCCAGCAGCCTAGCTAGAAACGACGCGGACAGTAGCACAGATACGCAGTATTTT. This codes for CASSLARNDADSSTDTQYF. The complete variable domain, with remaining parts taken from reference TRBV7-9 and TRBJ2-3, reads DTGVSQNPRHKITKRGQNVTFRCDPISEHNRLYWYRQTLGQGPEFLTYFQNEAQLEKSRLLSDRFSAERPKGSFSTLEIQRTEQGDSAMYLCASSLARNDADSSTDTQYFGPGTRLTVL.

The CDR3 DNA follows: TGTGCCAGCAGGGATGGGCACGGGGAGCTGTTTTTT. Its translation is CASRDGHGELFF. The chain recombines TRBV2 with TRBJ2-2; D remains ambiguous. Trimming removed 6 bases from V and 7 bases from J, with 9 bases in between. This CDR3 spans 12 amino acids. Germline V lookup: CDR1 SNHLY, CDR2 FYNNEI.

The rearrangement uses TRBV6-6 and TRBJ1-1; D ambiguous. V dropped 3 bases and J dropped 11 bases, with 16 bases sitting between them. Germline V CDR1 and CDR2: MNHNY, SVGAGI (reference sequence). The CDR3 contains 13 residues. The CDR3: CASSYSEPVLAFF. CDR3 coding DNA: TGTGCCAGCAGTTATTCGGAGCCGGTCTTGGCTTTCTTT.

This sequence joins TRBV7-9 and TRBJ2-1, with TRBD2 matching over 11 bases. The V gene's germline CDR1 is SEHNR and CDR2 FQNEAQ (reference sequence). This CDR3 contains 16 residues. With 5 bases clipped from V and 5 bases from J, the junction kept 8 bases outside the gene matches. The CDR3 DNA sequence: TGTGCCAGCAGCCCCCGACTAGCGGGAAATCACAATGAGCAGTTCTTC. It specifies CASSPRLAGNHNEQFF.

This chain links TRBV7-9 with TRBJ1-2, with D uncertain. Germline assignment: CDR1 SEHNR and CDR2 FQNEAQ (reference sequence). Deletions cut 5 bases from V and 2 bases from J, with 15 bases between. There are 15 residues in the CDR3. CDR3 amino acids: CASSHRRSENYGYTF. DNA for the CDR3: TGTGCCAGCAGCCATAGGAGGTCCGAGAACTATGGCTACACCTTC.

V gene TRBV7-8 combines with J gene TRBJ2-1; 11 bases fit TRBD2. The V gene's germline CDR1 is SGHVS and CDR2 FQNEAQ. The CDR3 spans 16 residues. J gave up 3 bases and V 3 bases, and 4 bases lay outside the gene matches. The CDR3 DNA reads TGTGCCAGCAGCTTTCTACTAGCGGGGGACTACAATGAGCAGTTCTTC. This encodes CASSFLLAGDYNEQFF. The variable domain in full, completed from reference TRBV7-8 and TRBJ2-1, reads GAGVSQSPRYKVAKRGQDVALRCDPISGHVSLFWYQQALGQGPEFLTYFQNEAQLDKSGLPSDRFFAERPEGSVSTLKIQRTQQEDSAVYLCASSFLLAGDYNEQFFGPGTRLTVL.

This rearrangement joins TRBV7-3 to TRBJ2-1; D remains unclear. V shed 1 base and J shed 4 bases, with 11 bases lying between them. This CDR3 has 15 amino acids. From germline, CDR1 is SGHTA and CDR2 FQGTGA. CDR3: CASSLMAASYNEQFF. CDR3 sequence (DNA): TGTGCCAGCAGCTTAATGGCGGCAAGTTACAATGAGCAGTTCTTC.

The genes are TRBV27 and TRBJ1-2, with D uncertain. Trimming cost V 8 bases and J 2 bases, with 12 bases left between them. The CDR3 loop spans 13 amino acids. CDR1 MNHEY and CDR2 SMNVEV come from the germline V gene (reference sequence). The chain's CDR3 is CASLGRPNYGYTF. CDR3 nucleotide sequence: TGTGCCAGCCTGGGCAGACCGAACTATGGCTACACCTTC.

The chain recombines TRBV21-1 with TRBJ1-5. TRBV21-1 counts as a pseudogene. The CDR3 runs to 14 residues. CDR3 sequence (DNA): TGTGCCAGCAGCAATTGTCTGAGCAATCAGCCCCAGCATTTT. Its protein product is CASSNCLSNQPQHF.

This clone turned up a few times. This CDR3 reads CASRRTSGSGNTGELFF. CDR3 DNA: TGTGCCAGCAGGCGGACTAGCGGGAGCGGGAACACCGGGGAGCTGTTTTTT. The genes are TRBV11-2 and TRBJ2-2; TRBD2 matches 13 bases. Germline trimming cut 6 bases from V and 1 base from J; bases unmatched to any gene: 5. From germline, CDR1 is SGHAT and CDR2 FQNNGV. CDR3 size: 17 residues.

The CDR3 sequence: CASSTLAENTGELFF. CDR3 bases: TGTGCCAGTAGTACACTAGCGGAGAACACCGGGGAGCTGTTTTTT. The chain uses TRBV19 and TRBJ2-2; TRBD2 aligns across 8 bases. The CDR3 covers 15 residues. Germline values: CDR1 LNHDA, CDR2 SQIVND (reference sequence). The junction had 2 bases not matched to a gene; V was cut back by 4 bases and J by 1 base.

V is TRBV6-4 and J is TRBJ2-3; D uncertain. This CDR3 is built from 8 residues. Germline CDR1 and CDR2: MRHNA and SNTAGT. Trimming removed 5 bases at V and 15 bases at J, with 6 bases between. This CDR3 is CASSSRYF. The CDR3 region has the DNA TGTGCCAGCAGTTCCCGTTATTTT.

The chain carries TRBV27 and TRBJ2-1, with a possible D match to TRBD2 (6 bases). Germline V gene lookup returns CDR1 MNHEY and CDR2 SMNVEV (reference sequence). CDR3 length equals 17 residues. Deletions cut 7 bases from V and 6 bases from J, with 25 bases between. The CDR3 region has the DNA TGTGCCAGCACAACGACACCTGGGAGGAAGGTTGTCAATGAGCAGTTCTTC. It codes for CASTTTPGRKVVNEQFF.